Below are 15 T cell receptor beta chains sequenced from a single sample in a study of blood T cell repertoires in COVID-19. Here immunoSEQ multiplex PCR was the method, and the copy in TCRdb shows in-frame clones only, minus some. The data show approximately 300,000 clones, roughly 90% seen once. Sequenced sample: peripheral blood. These receptors all stem from a young man who had recovered from COVID-19.

V usage is TRBV5-4 and J usage is TRBJ2-1; the match to TRBD2 covers 8 bases. CDR3 length: 14 amino acids. CDR1 and CDR2 from the germline V gene are SGHNT and YYREEE (reference sequence). The V and J ends lost 2 bases and 7 bases, in that order; junction bases with no gene match: 5. The CDR3 reads CASSFRGGPNEQFF. CDR3 DNA sequence: TGTGCCAGCAGCTTCCGGGGGGGCCCAAATGAGCAGTTCTTC.

The V and J genes are TRBV18 and TRBJ2-7, with TRBD1 as a possible D gene (5 bases). CDR3 length: 13 amino acids. Trimming left V 8 bases short and J 0 bases short, with 11 bases between. CDR1 and CDR2 (germline): KGHSH, LQKENI. Here the CDR3 DNA reads TGTGCCAGCCAGGGCGCTACCTCCTACGAGCAGTACTTC. The encoded protein is CASQGATSYEQYF.

The J gene is TRBJ1-2, the V gene TRBV4-3; perhaps TRBD1 as D (6 bases). Trimming removed 1 base from V and 1 base from J, with 13 bases in between. The CDR3 extends over 16 amino acids. The germline V gene has CDR1 LGHNA and CDR2 YSLEER. The DNA for the CDR3 is TGCGCCAGCAGCCAAGGGCCAGGGGCGGATAACTATGGCTACACCTTC. Its protein is CASSQGPGADNYGYTF.

The genes are TRBV7-9 and TRBJ2-2; 9 nucleotides align to TRBD1. The ends lost 5 bases at V and 8 bases at J; junction bases unmatched: 12. This CDR3 has 16 residues. Per germline, CDR1 SEHNR and CDR2 FQNEAQ (reference sequence). CDR3 DNA: TGTGCCAGCAGCAAGGGACAGGGTGTCTGGTCAGGGGAGCTGTTTTTT. This codes for CASSKGQGVWSGELFF.

The J gene is TRBJ1-3, the V gene TRBV19; 9 bases are shared with TRBD1. V shed 5 bases, J shed 1 base, and the junction held 6 bases outside the gene matches. Germline V gene sequence: CDR1 LNHDA, CDR2 SQIVND (reference sequence). The CDR3 is 16 residues long. CDR3: CASSETGQGSGNTIYF. DNA for the CDR3: TGTGCCAGTAGTGAGACGGGACAGGGATCTGGAAACACCATATATTTT.

J is TRBJ1-4 and V is TRBV27; the D gene is possibly TRBD1 (5 bases). With 2 bases removed from V and 12 bases from J, the gap between germline ends came to 16 bases. Germline loops: CDR1 MNHEY, CDR2 SMNVEV (reference sequence). This CDR3 has 14 residues. CDR3 region: CASSLGGTLSELFF. CDR3 DNA: TGTGCCAGCAGTTTAGGTGGGACTCTGTCGGAACTGTTTTTT.

This chain links TRBV6-6 with TRBJ1-5; no clear D gene. The V gene lost 0 bases and the J gene lost 4 bases, with 7 bases spanning the gap. In germline, CDR1 is MNHNY, CDR2 SVGAGI (reference sequence). The CDR3 is 14 amino acids. The CDR3, as DNA: TGTGCCAGCAGTTACTCCGGAGAAAATCAGCCCCAGCATTTT. It is translated as CASSYSGENQPQHF.

This sequence joins TRBV9 and TRBJ2-1, with 9 bases that match TRBD2. Unmatched junction bases numbered 8, after V lost 3 bases and J lost 7 bases. Germline V CDR1 and CDR2: SGDLS, YYNGEE. The CDR3 loop spans 15 amino acids. Here the CDR3 reads CASSDIAGAENEQFF. The CDR3 DNA reads as TGTGCCAGCAGCGACATAGCGGGAGCAGAGAATGAGCAGTTCTTC.

The rearrangement joins TRBV2 to TRBJ2-1; TRBD2 agrees at 11 bases. CDR1 and CDR2 from the germline V gene are SNHLY and FYNNEI. The length of the CDR3 is 14 residues. The junction had 3 bases not matched to a gene; V was cut back by 6 bases and J by 5 bases. The CDR3 region has the DNA TGTGCCAGCAGACTAGCGGGAGTCCACAATGAGCAGTTCTTC. This gives the protein CASRLAGVHNEQFF.

This clone was recorded only once. This CDR3 reads CASSSSRGLAGEYNEQFF. CDR3 DNA sequence: TGTGCCAGCAGCTCATCTCGGGGTCTAGCGGGAGAATACAATGAGCAGTTCTTC. The chain combines TRBV9 with TRBJ2-1, with 10 bases fitting TRBD2. Looked up from germline, CDR1 is SGDLS and CDR2 is YYNGEE. Trimming removed 4 bases from V and 4 bases from J; junction bases left unmatched: 14. This CDR3 has 18 residues.

The chain links TRBV30 to TRBJ2-1; TRBD2 matches at 8 bases. In germline, CDR1 is GTSNPN, CDR2 SVGIG (reference sequence). With V trimmed by 7 bases and J by 6 bases, 5 bases remained unmatched. CDR3 length: 12 amino acids. The CDR3 sequence: CASAGVLNEQFF. CDR3 nucleotide sequence: TGTGCCTCAGCGGGAGTGCTCAATGAGCAGTTCTTC.

This sequence joins TRBV25-1 and TRBJ2-5, with a tentative D call TRBD1 (6 bases). Trimming stripped 3 bases from V and 4 bases from J, with 12 bases between. The germline V gene has CDR1 MGHDK and CDR2 SYGVNS. This CDR3 is built from 14 residues. The CDR3 reads CASSDLQGLETQYF. The CDR3 DNA follows: TGTGCCAGCAGTGATCTACAGGGTTTAGAGACCCAGTACTTC.

This clone was detected only a few times. The chain employs TRBV7-8 and TRBJ1-1, with D uncertain. CDR1 SGHVS and CDR2 FQNEAQ come from the germline V gene. The length of the CDR3 is 15 residues. V was pared by 1 base and J by 0 bases, with 9 bases between. This chain's CDR3 is CASSLGTGMNTEAFF. CDR3 coding DNA: TGTGCCAGCAGCTTAGGGACGGGGATGAACACTGAAGCTTTCTTT.

CDR3: CASSLGASGSHTQYF. CDR3 DNA sequence: TGTGCCAGCAGTTTAGGGGCTAGCGGGAGTCATACGCAGTATTTT. The chain recombines TRBV28 with TRBJ2-3; the match to TRBD2 covers 10 bases. Germline lookup yields CDR1 MDHEN and CDR2 SYDVKM. The CDR3 consists of 15 residues. Trimming removed 2 bases from V and 7 bases from J; junction bases left unmatched: 6.

This chain joins TRBV6-1 and TRBJ1-3; perhaps TRBD1 as D (5 bases). V was pared by 2 bases and J by 4 bases, with 15 bases between. The CDR3 extends over 16 amino acids. Germline values: CDR1 MNHNS, CDR2 SASEGT. The CDR3 sequence: CASSENYGASGNTIYF. As DNA, the CDR3 is TGTGCCAGCAGTGAAAATTATGGGGCGTCAGGAAACACCATATATTTT.